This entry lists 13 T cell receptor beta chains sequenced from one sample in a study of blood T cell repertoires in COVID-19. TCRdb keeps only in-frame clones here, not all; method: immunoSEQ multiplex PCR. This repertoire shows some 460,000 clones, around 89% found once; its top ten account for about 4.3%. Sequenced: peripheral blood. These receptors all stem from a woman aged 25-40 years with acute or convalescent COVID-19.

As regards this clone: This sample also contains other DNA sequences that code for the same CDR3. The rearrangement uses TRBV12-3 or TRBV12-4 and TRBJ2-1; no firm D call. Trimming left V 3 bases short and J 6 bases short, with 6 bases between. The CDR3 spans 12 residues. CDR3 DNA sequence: TGTGCCAGCAGTTTTAGAGGCAATGAGCAGTTCTTC. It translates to CASSFRGNEQFF.

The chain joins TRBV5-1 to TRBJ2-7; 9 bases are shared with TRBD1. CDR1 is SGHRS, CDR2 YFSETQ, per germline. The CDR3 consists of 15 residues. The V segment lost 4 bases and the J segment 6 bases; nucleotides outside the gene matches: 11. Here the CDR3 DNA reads TGCGCCAGCAGCGAGGGTGGGACAGGGTCCGTCGAGCAGTACTTC. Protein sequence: CASSEGGTGSVEQYF.

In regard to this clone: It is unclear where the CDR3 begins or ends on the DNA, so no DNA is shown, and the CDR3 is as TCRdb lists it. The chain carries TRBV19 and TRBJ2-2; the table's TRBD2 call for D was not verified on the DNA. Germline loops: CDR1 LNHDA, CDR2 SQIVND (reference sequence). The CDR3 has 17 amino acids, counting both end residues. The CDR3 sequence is CASTTVEGLADTGELFF.

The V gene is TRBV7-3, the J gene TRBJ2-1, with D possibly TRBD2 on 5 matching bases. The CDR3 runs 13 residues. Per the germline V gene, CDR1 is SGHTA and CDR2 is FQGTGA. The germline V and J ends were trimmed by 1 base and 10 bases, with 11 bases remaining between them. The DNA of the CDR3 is TGTGCCAGCAGCTTAATTAGGCGGGCGGAGCAGTTCTTC. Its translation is CASSLIRRAEQFF.

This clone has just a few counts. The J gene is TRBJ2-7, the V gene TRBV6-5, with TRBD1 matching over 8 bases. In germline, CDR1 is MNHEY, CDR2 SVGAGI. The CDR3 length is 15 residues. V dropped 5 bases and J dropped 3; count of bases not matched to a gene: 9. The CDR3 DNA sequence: TGTGCCAGCAGTACCCAGGACAGGGAAAACTACGAGCAGTACTTC. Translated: CASSTQDRENYEQYF.

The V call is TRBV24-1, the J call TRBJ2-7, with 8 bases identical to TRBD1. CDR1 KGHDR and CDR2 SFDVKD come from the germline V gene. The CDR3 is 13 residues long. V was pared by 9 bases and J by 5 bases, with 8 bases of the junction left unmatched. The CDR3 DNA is TGTGCCACCGGGACAGGACTTTTGAACGAGCAGTACTTC. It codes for CATGTGLLNEQYF.

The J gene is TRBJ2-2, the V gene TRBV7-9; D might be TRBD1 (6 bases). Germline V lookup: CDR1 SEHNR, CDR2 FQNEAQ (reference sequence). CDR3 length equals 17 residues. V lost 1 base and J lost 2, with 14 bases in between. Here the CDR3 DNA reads TGTGCCAGCAGCTTAGAAGCGTGGACAGCAAACACCGGGGAGCTGTTTTTT. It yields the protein CASSLEAWTANTGELFF.

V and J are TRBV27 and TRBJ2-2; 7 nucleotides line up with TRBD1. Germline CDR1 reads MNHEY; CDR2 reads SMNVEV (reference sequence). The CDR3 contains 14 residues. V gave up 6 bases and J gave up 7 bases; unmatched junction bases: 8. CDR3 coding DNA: TGTGCCAGCAGACAAACGACAGGGTACGGGGAGCTGTTTTTT. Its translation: CASRQTTGYGELFF.

This chain's CDR3 is CATARGGTNEKLFF. CDR3 bases: TGTGCCACCGCACGGGGGGGGACTAATGAAAAACTGTTTTTT. The chain uses TRBV6-1 and TRBJ1-4, with D possibly being TRBD1 (5 bases). V lost 10 bases, J lost 2 bases, and 14 bases lay in between. Per germline, CDR1 MNHNS and CDR2 SASEGT. This CDR3 is 14 amino acids long.

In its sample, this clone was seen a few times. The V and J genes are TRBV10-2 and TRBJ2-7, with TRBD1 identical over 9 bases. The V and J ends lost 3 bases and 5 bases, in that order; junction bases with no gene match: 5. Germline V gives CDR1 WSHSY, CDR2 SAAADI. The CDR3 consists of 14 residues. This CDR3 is CASSEGTGLNEQYF. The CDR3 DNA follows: TGCGCCAGCAGTGAAGGGACAGGGTTGAACGAGCAGTACTTC.

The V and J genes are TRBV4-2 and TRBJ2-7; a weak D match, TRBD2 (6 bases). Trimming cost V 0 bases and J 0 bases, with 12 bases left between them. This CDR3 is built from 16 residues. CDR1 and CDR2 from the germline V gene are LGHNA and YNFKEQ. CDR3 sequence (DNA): TGTGCCAGCAGCCAAGACGGCGCGGGGCGCTCCTACGAGCAGTACTTC. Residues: CASSQDGAGRSYEQYF.

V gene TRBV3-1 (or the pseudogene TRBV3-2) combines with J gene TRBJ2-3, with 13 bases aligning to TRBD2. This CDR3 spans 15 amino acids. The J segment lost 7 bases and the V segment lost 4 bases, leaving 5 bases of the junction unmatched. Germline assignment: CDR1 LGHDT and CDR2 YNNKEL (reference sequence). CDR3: CASSPGLAGLNTQYF. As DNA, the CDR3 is TGTGCCAGCAGCCCGGGACTAGCGGGGCTGAATACGCAGTATTTT.

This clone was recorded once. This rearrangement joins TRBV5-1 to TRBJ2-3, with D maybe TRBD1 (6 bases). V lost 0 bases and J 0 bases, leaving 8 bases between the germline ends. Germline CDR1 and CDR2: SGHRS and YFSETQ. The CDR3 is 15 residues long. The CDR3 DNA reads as TGCGCCAGCAGCTTGGGGGGGCCCAGCACAGATACGCAGTATTTT. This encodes CASSLGGPSTDTQYF.